Presented here are 9 T cell receptor beta chains from one specimen sequenced in a study of beta chain features in type 1 diabetes. The entirety of the isolated RNA underwent reverse transcription, so expressed TCRB transcripts were sequenced. Method: immunoSEQ multiplex PCR; TCRdb's copy keeps in-frame clones and lacks some. Among 680,000 or so clones listed, roughly 16% were seen once. The sequenced material came from naive CD4+ T cells from blood. All receptors derive from a man between 18 and 29 years old in good health.

This clone was picked up a small number of times. The rearrangement links TRBV7-7 to TRBJ2-5; a weak D match, TRBD1 (8 bases). Deletions cut 3 bases from V and 7 bases from J, with 15 bases between. The CDR3 has 14 residues. From germline, CDR1 is SSHAT and CDR2 FNYEAQ (reference sequence). CDR3 sequence reads: CASSLSSGQGTQYF. The CDR3 region has the DNA TGTGCCAGCAGCTTGTCTAGCGGACAGGGGACCCAGTACTTC.

A few counts support this clone. The V gene is TRBV28, the J gene TRBJ1-2; D not certain. This CDR3 has 12 amino acids. Germline-derived CDR1 and CDR2 are MDHEN and SYDVKM. The germline V and J ends were trimmed by 2 bases and 7 bases, with 8 bases remaining between them. The CDR3 is CASSLRKGGYTF. The DNA for the CDR3 is TGTGCCAGCAGTTTACGGAAAGGTGGCTACACCTTC.

CDR3 DNA: TGTGCCAGCGGGAAGGATACAGATACGCAGTATTTT. Translation: CASGKDTDTQYF. The chain is built from TRBV9 and TRBJ2-3; no firm D call. CDR1 SGDLS and CDR2 YYNGEE come from the germline V gene. With 7 bases removed from V and 3 bases from J, the gap between germline ends came to 9 bases. This CDR3 contains 12 residues.

The gene calls are TRBV21-1 and TRBJ1-5; the table's TRBD1 call for D was not verified on the DNA. TRBV21-1 is given as a pseudogene. The CDR3 has 13 amino acids. The CDR3 DNA sequence: TGTGCCAGCAGGGACAGGAGCAATCAGCCCCAGCATTTT. As protein: CASRDRSNQPQHF.

This clone was seen more than once but under ten times. The V call is TRBV4-2, the J call TRBJ1-1; D gene uncertain. The germline CDR1 and CDR2 sequences are LGHNA and YNFKEQ. The ends were cut back, 1 base at V and 0 bases at J, with 12 bases in the middle. This CDR3 has 16 residues. The CDR3 coding sequence is TGTGCCAGCAGCCAAGGAGGGTGGGTAGTGAACACTGAAGCTTTCTTT. Its protein product is CASSQGGWVVNTEAFF.

The genes are TRBV6-6 and TRBJ2-1; 11 nucleotides match TRBD2. The CDR3 is made up of 16 amino acids. Trimming took 0 bases from V and 5 from J; bases not matched to a gene: 3. Per germline, CDR1 MNHNY and CDR2 SVGAGI (reference sequence). The CDR3 region is CASSYSGLAVNNEQFF. CDR3 in DNA: TGTGCCAGCAGTTACTCGGGACTAGCGGTAAACAATGAGCAGTTCTTC.

The chain couples TRBV28 to TRBJ1-4; unclear D gene. Germline V lookup: CDR1 MDHEN, CDR2 SYDVKM. V was trimmed by 7 bases and J by 6 bases, leaving 15 bases between them. The CDR3 is 14 amino acids. CDR3 in DNA: TGTGCCAGCACCTTCGCCGGGGATGATGAAAAACTGTTTTTT. Translated, it gives CASTFAGDDEKLFF.

J is TRBJ2-1 and V is TRBV5-1; the match to TRBD1 covers 8 bases. There are 14 residues in the CDR3. The trim removed 4 bases at V and 9 bases at J, leaving 9 bases unmatched. Looked up from germline, CDR1 is SGHRS and CDR2 is YFSETQ. The CDR3 coding sequence is TGCGCCAGCAGCCAGGAGACAGGGGCCATTGAGCAGTTCTTC. Translating it yields CASSQETGAIEQFF.

Only one count was recorded for this clone. The rearrangement uses TRBV18 and TRBJ1-5; TRBD1 agrees at 9 bases. The CDR3 has 15 residues. Germline V CDR1 and CDR2: KGHSH, LQKENI. Trimming took 6 bases from V and 7 from J; bases not matched to a gene: 10. CDR3 sequence reads: CASSHKGTGQQPQHF. In DNA, the CDR3 is TGTGCCAGCTCGCACAAAGGGACAGGGCAGCAGCCCCAGCATTTT.